These 4 T cell receptor beta chains were all obtained from the same sample, sequenced in a study of technical replicates of blood from several donors. The method was immunoSEQ multiplex PCR; TCRdb's version includes in-frame clones alone and lacks a portion of them. This table has about 73,000 clones, 93% appearing once. The source material was T cells isolated from PBMCs. These receptor sequences come from a human donor in good health.

V and J are TRBV4-2 and TRBJ1-2; TRBD1 agrees at 12 bases. The CDR3 has 16 amino acids. Trimming removed 4 bases from V and 6 bases from J; junction bases left unmatched: 9. The germline gives CDR1 LGHNA, CDR2 YNFKEQ. CDR3 protein: CASSPQAGTGGDGYTF. In DNA form, the CDR3 reads TGTGCCAGCAGCCCTCAAGCCGGGACAGGGGGCGATGGCTACACCTTC.

The chain recombines TRBV5-1 with TRBJ2-1, with 7 bases aligning to TRBD1. V was pared by 8 bases and J by 4 bases, with 12 bases of the junction left unmatched. The CDR3 loop spans 15 amino acids. In germline, CDR1 is SGHRS, CDR2 YFSETQ. The CDR3 loop is CASSAGGRVYNEQFF. In nucleotides, the CDR3 is TGCGCCAGTTCGGCAGGGGGACGGGTTTACAATGAGCAGTTCTTC.

This clone was seen just once. The CDR3 bases are TGTGCCGTAAGTGGGGGCCTCGATCGGGAGACCCAGTACTTC. This gives the protein CAVSGGLDRETQYF. This sequence joins TRBV15 and TRBJ2-5; TRBD1 is a possible D gene (6 bases). The CDR3 runs to 14 residues. Germline V gene lookup returns CDR1 LNHNV and CDR2 YYDKDF (reference sequence). Trimming pared 11 bases from V and 5 bases from J, leaving 21 bases between. The full variable domain, its missing parts supplied by reference TRBV15 and TRBJ2-5, is DAMVIQNPRYQVTQFGKPVTLSCSQTLNHNVMYWYQQKSSQAPKLLFHYYDKDFNNEADTPDNFQSRRPNTSFCFLDIRSPGLGDTAMYLCAVSGGLDRETQYFGPGTRLLVL.

The chain joins TRBV7-8 to TRBJ1-5; D gene uncertain. The CDR3 has 13 residues. Looked up from germline, CDR1 is SGHVS and CDR2 is FQNEAQ. V was clipped by 5 bases and J by 3 bases, with 8 bases between them. The CDR3 DNA follows: TGTGCCAGCAGCCCAGGTTACAATCAGCCCCAGCATTTT. This sequence encodes CASSPGYNQPQHF.